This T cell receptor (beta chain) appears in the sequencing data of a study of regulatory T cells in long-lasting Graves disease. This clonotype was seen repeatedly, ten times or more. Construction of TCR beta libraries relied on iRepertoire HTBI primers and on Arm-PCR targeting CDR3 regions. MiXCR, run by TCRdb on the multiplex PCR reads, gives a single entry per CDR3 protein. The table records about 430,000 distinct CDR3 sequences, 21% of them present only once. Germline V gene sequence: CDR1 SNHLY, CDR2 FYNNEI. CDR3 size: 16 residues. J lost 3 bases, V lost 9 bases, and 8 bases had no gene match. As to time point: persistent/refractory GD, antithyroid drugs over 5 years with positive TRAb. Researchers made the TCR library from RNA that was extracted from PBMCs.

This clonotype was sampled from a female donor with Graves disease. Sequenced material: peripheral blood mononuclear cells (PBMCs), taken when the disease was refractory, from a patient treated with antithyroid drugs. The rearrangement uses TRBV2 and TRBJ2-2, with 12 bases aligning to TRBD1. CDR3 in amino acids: CARRGTGGLDTGELFF. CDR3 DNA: TGTGCCAGAAGGGGGACAGGGGGCTTGGACACCGGGGAGCTGTTTTTT.